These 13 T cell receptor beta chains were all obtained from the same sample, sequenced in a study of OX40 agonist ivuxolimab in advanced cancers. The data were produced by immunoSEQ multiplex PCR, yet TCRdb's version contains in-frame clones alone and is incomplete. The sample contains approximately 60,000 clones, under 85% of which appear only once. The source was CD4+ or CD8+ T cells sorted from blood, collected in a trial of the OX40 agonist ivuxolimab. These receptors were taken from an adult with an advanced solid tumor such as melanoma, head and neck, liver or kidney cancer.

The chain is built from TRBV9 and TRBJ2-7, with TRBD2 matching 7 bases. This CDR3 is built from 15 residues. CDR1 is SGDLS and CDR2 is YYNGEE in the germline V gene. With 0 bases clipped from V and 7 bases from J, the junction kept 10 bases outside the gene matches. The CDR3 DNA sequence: TGTGCCAGCAGCGTAGCGGTTGGAGCAGCGGGGGAGCAGTACTTC. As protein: CASSVAVGAAGEQYF.

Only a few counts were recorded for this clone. CDR3 DNA: TGTGCCAGCTCACCTCCGGAGCAGGGCCCCCTAGGCGAGCAGTACTTC. Its protein product is CASSPPEQGPLGEQYF. V gene TRBV18 combines with J gene TRBJ2-7, with a possible D match to TRBD1 (5 bases). CDR1 and CDR2 (germline): KGHSH, LQKENI. V was trimmed by 3 bases and J by 6 bases, leaving 21 bases between them. CDR3 length equals 16 residues. The whole variable domain, remainder taken from reference TRBV18 and TRBJ2-7, is NAGVMQNPRHLVRRRGQEARLRCSPMKGHSHVYWYRQLPEEGLKFMVYLQKENIIDESGMPKERFSAEFPKEGPSILRIQQVVRGDSAAYFCASSPPEQGPLGEQYFGPGTRLTVT.

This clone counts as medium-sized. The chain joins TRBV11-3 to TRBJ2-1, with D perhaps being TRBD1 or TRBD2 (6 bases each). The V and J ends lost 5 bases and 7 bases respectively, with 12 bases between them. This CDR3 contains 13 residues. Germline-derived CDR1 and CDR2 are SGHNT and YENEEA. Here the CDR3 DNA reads TGTGCCAGCAGCCCCATAGGGGGGAATGAGCAGTTCTTC. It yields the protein CASSPIGGNEQFF.

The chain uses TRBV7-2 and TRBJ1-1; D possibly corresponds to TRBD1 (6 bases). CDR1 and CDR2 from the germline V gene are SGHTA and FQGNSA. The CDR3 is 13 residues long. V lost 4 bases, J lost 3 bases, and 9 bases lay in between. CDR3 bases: TGTGCCAGCAGCTCACAGGGAGACACTGAAGCTTTCTTT. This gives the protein CASSSQGDTEAFF. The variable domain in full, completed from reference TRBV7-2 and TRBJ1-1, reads GAGVSQSPSNKVTEKGKDVELRCDPISGHTALYWYRQSLGQGLEFLIYFQGNSAPDKSGLPSDRFSAERTGGSVSTLTIQRTQQEDSAVYLCASSSQGDTEAFFGQGTRLTVV.

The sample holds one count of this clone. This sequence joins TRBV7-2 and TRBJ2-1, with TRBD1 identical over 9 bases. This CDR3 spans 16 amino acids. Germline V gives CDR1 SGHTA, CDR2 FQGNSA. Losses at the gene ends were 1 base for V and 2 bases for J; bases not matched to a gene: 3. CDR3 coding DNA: TGTGCCAGCAGCTTAGAGGGGACAGGGACCTACAATGAGCAGTTCTTC. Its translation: CASSLEGTGTYNEQFF.

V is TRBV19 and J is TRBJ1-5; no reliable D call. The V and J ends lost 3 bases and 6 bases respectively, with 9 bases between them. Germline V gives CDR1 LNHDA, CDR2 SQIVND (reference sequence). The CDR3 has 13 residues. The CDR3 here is CASSIGRVQPQHF. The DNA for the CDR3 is TGTGCCAGTAGTATTGGCCGGGTTCAGCCCCAGCATTTT.

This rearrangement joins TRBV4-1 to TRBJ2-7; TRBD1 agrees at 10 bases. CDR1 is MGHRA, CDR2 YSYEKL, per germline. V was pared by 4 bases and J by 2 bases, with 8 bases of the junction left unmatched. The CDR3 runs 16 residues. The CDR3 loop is CASSRSSGTGAYEQYF. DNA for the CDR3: TGCGCCAGCAGCCGAAGTTCCGGGACAGGGGCCTACGAGCAGTACTTC.

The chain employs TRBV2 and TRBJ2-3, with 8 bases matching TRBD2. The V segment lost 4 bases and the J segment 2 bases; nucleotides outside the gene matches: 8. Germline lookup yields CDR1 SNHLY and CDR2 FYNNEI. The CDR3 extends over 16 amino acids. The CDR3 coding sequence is TGTGCCAGCAGTGCCCTAGAAGCGGGAGTCACAGATACGCAGTATTTT. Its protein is CASSALEAGVTDTQYF.

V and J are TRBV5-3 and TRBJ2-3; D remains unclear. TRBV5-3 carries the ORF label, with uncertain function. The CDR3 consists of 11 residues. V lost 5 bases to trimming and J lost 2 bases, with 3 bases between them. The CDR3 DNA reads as TGTGCCAGAAGGTACACAGATACGCAGTATTTT. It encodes CARRYTDTQYF.

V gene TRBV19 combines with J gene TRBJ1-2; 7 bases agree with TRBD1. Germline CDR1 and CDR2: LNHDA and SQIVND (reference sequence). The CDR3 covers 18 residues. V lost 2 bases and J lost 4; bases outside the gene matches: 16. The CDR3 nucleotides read TGTGCCAGTAGTATAACTTCTCGGACAGGTGGAGTCGTCTATGGCTACACCTTC. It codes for CASSITSRTGGVVYGYTF.

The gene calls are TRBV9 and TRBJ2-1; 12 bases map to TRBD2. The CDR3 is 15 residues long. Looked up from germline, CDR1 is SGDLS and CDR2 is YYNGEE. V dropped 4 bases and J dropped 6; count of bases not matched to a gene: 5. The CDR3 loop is CASSSLAGGLNEQFF. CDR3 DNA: TGTGCCAGCAGCTCTCTAGCGGGGGGGCTCAATGAGCAGTTCTTC.

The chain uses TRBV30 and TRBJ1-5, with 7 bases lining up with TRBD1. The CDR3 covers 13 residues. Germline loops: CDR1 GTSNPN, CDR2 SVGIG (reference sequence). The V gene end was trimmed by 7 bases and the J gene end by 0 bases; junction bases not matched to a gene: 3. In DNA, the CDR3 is TGTGCCTACGGACAGGATAGCAATCAGCCCCAGCATTTT. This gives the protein CAYGQDSNQPQHF. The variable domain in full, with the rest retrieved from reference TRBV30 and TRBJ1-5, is SQTIHQWPATLVQPVGSPLSLECTVEGTSNPNLYWYRQAAGRGLQLLFYSVGIGQISSEVPQNLSASRPQDRQFILSSKKLLLSDSGFYLCAYGQDSNQPQHFGDGTRLSIL.

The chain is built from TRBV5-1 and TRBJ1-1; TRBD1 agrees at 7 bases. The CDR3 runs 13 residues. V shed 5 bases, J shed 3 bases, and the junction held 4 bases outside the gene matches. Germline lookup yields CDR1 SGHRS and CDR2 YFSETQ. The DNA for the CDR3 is TGCGCCAGCAGGACAGGGAAGGACACTGAAGCTTTCTTT. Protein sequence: CASRTGKDTEAFF.